The 16 T cell receptor beta chains below were found in one sample sequenced in a study of T cell changes during pregnancy in multiple sclerosis. The method was immunoSEQ multiplex PCR; TCRdb's version includes in-frame clones alone and lacks a portion of them. The sample holds around 67,000 clones, 92% seen once. Sequences were derived from peripheral blood, sampled in the first trimester of pregnancy. These receptors came from a female donor with multiple sclerosis, enrolled in a pregnancy study.

The chain uses TRBV4-3 and TRBJ2-3, with 7 bases lining up with TRBD2. Germline V gene sequence: CDR1 LGHNA, CDR2 YSLEER. This CDR3 is built from 16 residues. V dropped 1 base and J dropped 0; count of bases not matched to a gene: 4. CDR3 residues: CASSQAGGPSTDTQYF. The CDR3 DNA sequence: TGCGCCAGCAGCCAAGCGGGAGGCCCTAGCACAGATACGCAGTATTTT.

This clone was observed a single time. The J gene is TRBJ2-1, the V gene TRBV5-1; 15 nucleotides line up with TRBD2. V dropped 3 bases and J dropped 4; count of bases not matched to a gene: 14. Germline V gene lookup returns CDR1 SGHRS and CDR2 YFSETQ. The CDR3 extends over 20 amino acids. The CDR3 coding sequence is TGCGCCAGCAGCTCACCTCGGACTAGCGGGAGGGAGGGGACATACAATGAGCAGTTCTTC. Protein product: CASSSPRTSGREGTYNEQFF.

The chain carries TRBV7-9 and TRBJ1-2; 9 nucleotides line up with TRBD1. The germline V gene encodes CDR1 SEHNR and CDR2 FQNEAQ (reference sequence). The CDR3 covers 14 residues. Trimming cost V 3 bases and J 6 bases; bases outside gene matches: 5. CDR3 loop: CASSFSTGGNGYTF. CDR3 coding DNA: TGTGCCAGCAGCTTCTCGACAGGGGGTAATGGCTACACCTTC.

The chain recombines TRBV28 with TRBJ1-2; D is perhaps TRBD1 (6 bases). Germline V gene lookup returns CDR1 MDHEN and CDR2 SYDVKM. The CDR3 is 15 amino acids. V dropped 5 bases and J dropped 4 bases, with 17 bases sitting between them. The CDR3 here is CASSKGQSRSYGYTF. The CDR3 DNA reads as TGTGCCAGCAGTAAAGGACAGTCAAGAAGCTATGGCTACACCTTC.

The chain recombines TRBV6-6 with TRBJ2-5, with D perhaps TRBD2 (5 bases). V lost 8 bases and J 4 bases, leaving 20 bases between the germline ends. The CDR3 loop spans 15 amino acids. Per the germline V gene, CDR1 is MNHNY and CDR2 is SVGAGI (reference sequence). This chain's CDR3 is CASGYDSVRSETQYF. CDR3 in DNA: TGTGCCAGCGGCTACGATAGCGTTAGGTCAGAGACCCAGTACTTC.

The chain couples TRBV30 to TRBJ2-7; tentatively, D is TRBD2 (6 bases). CDR1 is GTSNPN and CDR2 is SVGIG in the germline V gene (reference sequence). Between the trimmed V and J ends, which lost 5 bases and 7 bases, there was a span of 9 bases. The CDR3 extends over 10 amino acids. The CDR3 region has the DNA TGTGCCTGGGGCGGGACGGAGCAGTACTTC. Encoded protein: CAWGGTEQYF.

This rearrangement joins TRBV19 to TRBJ2-5; 9 nucleotides align to TRBD1. Germline CDR1 is LNHDA and CDR2 is SQIVND (reference sequence). The ends lost 4 bases at V and 4 bases at J; junction bases unmatched: 1. This CDR3 has 13 amino acids. The CDR3 reads CASSKDRGETQYF. DNA for the CDR3: TGTGCCAGTAGTAAGGACAGGGGAGAGACCCAGTACTTC.

The chain uses TRBV19 and TRBJ2-3, with 7 positions matching TRBD2. Trimming removed 5 bases from V and 2 bases from J; junction bases left unmatched: 7. CDR1 LNHDA and CDR2 SQIVND come from the germline V gene (reference sequence). CDR3 length: 15 residues. The CDR3 spells CASSATSRFTDTQYF. The CDR3 DNA is TGTGCCAGTAGTGCGACTAGCAGGTTCACAGATACGCAGTATTTT.

This clone is labeled as medium-sized. The CDR3 sequence is CASSDSSTGELFF. The CDR3 region has the DNA TGTGCCAGCAGTGACTCTAGCACCGGGGAGCTGTTTTTT. V is TRBV6-4 and J is TRBJ2-2; D is undetermined. The germline V gene has CDR1 MRHNA and CDR2 SNTAGT. This CDR3 is built from 13 residues. V lost 0 bases, J lost 4 bases, and 3 bases lay in between.

J is TRBJ2-7 and V is TRBV2; the match to TRBD2 covers 12 bases. Losses at the gene ends were 2 bases for V and 6 bases for J; bases not matched to a gene: 8. The CDR3 runs 16 residues. CDR1 is SNHLY and CDR2 is FYNNEI in the germline V gene. DNA of the CDR3: TGTGCCAGCAGTGAAAGTGCTAGCGGGAGGGCCACCGAGCAGTACTTC. Translation: CASSESASGRATEQYF.

The rearrangement links TRBV19 to TRBJ1-1; possibly TRBD1 for D (6 bases). Germline CDR1 and CDR2: LNHDA and SQIVND (reference sequence). Trimming shortened V by 5 bases and J by 5 bases, and 12 bases separated the two germline ends. The CDR3 is made up of 13 amino acids. The CDR3 bases are TGTGCCAGTAGTCCCGTAGGGGGAACTGAAGCTTTCTTT. Encoded protein: CASSPVGGTEAFF. Together with reference TRBV19 and TRBJ1-1, the CDR3 gives the full variable domain: DGGITQSPKYLFRKEGQNVTLSCEQNLNHDAMYWYRQDPGQGLRLIYYSQIVNDFQKGDIAEGYSVSREKKESFPLTVTSAQKNPTAFYLCASSPVGGTEAFFGQGTRLTVV.

This chain connects TRBV9 to TRBJ2-7, with D possibly matching TRBD1 (6 bases). This CDR3 comprises 14 residues. Trimming took off 0 bases at V and 6 bases at J, with 13 bases between the two ends. Germline values: CDR1 SGDLS, CDR2 YYNGEE. The CDR3 nucleotides read TGTGCCAGCAGCGTAGGGGACATGGTCCCCGAGCAGTACTTC. Translation gives CASSVGDMVPEQYF.

V usage is TRBV5-1 and J usage is TRBJ2-2, with 9 bases that match TRBD1. From germline, CDR1 is SGHRS and CDR2 YFSETQ. The CDR3 is 15 amino acids. The ends lost 0 bases at V and 3 bases at J; junction bases unmatched: 0. CDR3 residues: CASSLGDRDTGELFF. In DNA, the CDR3 is TGCGCCAGCAGCTTGGGGGACAGGGACACCGGGGAGCTGTTTTTT. Complete variable domain (other parts from reference TRBV5-1 and TRBJ2-2): KAGVTQTPRYLIKTRGQQVTLSCSPISGHRSVSWYQQTPGQGLQFLFEYFSETQRNKGNFPGRFSGRQFSNSRSEMNVSTLELGDSALYLCASSLGDRDTGELFFGEGSRLTVL.

The rearrangement links TRBV19 to TRBJ2-7; 12 nucleotides line up with TRBD1. Unmatched junction bases numbered 7, after V lost 6 bases and J lost 4 bases. The CDR3 spans 15 residues. The germline V gene has CDR1 LNHDA and CDR2 SQIVND (reference sequence). DNA for the CDR3: TGTGCCAGTAGGCCGGGACAGGGGGCGATTTACGAGCAGTACTTC. This sequence encodes CASRPGQGAIYEQYF.

The rearrangement joins TRBV5-1 to TRBJ2-5; D remains unclear. The V gene's germline CDR1 is SGHRS and CDR2 YFSETQ. The CDR3 totals 18 residues. Trimming removed 0 bases from V and 2 bases from J, with 20 bases in between. CDR3 region: CASSLENREMVRQETQYF. The CDR3 DNA sequence: TGCGCCAGCAGCTTGGAAAACCGTGAAATGGTCCGGCAAGAGACCCAGTACTTC. Variable domain in full (rest from reference TRBV5-1 and TRBJ2-5): KAGVTQTPRYLIKTRGQQVTLSCSPISGHRSVSWYQQTPGQGLQFLFEYFSETQRNKGNFPGRFSGRQFSNSRSEMNVSTLELGDSALYLCASSLENREMVRQETQYFGPGTRLLVL.

Details on this clone: At one end the junction does not follow the germline gene, possibly because of a read error. The chain combines TRBV7-7 with TRBJ1-1, with no clear D. The germline CDR1 and CDR2 sequences are SSHAT and FNYEAQ (reference sequence). The CDR3 runs 13 residues. The CDR3: CASSLETEAVAFF. The DNA for the CDR3 is TGTGCTAGCAGCTTAGAGACGGAGGCGGTGGCTTTCTTT.